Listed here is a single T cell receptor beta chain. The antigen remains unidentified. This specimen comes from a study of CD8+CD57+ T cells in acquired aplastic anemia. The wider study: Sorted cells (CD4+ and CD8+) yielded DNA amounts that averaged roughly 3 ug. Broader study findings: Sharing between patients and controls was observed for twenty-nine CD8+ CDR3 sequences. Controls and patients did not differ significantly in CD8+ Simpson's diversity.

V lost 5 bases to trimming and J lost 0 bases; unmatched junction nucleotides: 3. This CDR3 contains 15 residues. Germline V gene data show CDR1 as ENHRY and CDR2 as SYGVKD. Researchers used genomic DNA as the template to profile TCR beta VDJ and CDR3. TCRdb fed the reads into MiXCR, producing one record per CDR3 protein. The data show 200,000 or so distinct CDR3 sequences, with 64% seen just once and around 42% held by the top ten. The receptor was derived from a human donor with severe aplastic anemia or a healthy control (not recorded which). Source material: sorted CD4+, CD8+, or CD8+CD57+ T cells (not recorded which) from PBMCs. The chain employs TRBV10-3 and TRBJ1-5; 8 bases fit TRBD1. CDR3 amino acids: CAISPQGDSNQPQHF. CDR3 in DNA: TGTGCCATCAGTCCACAGGGGGATAGCAATCAGCCCCAGCATTTT.